This T cell receptor (beta chain) was sequenced in a study of beta chain features in type 1 diabetes. Study-wide findings and caveats: There was a moderate but significant shortening of TCRB CDR3s in all four CD4+ subsets of Type 1 diabetes patients. Sequencing from cDNA could over-represent high-TCR-expressing cells. A greater similarity of naive, central memory and Treg TCRB repertoires was seen among patients than among healthy donors. Fewer junction insertions and more nucleotide deletions appeared in type 1 diabetes patients.

This clone was seen more than once but under ten times. What it recognizes is unknown. All of the isolated RNA was reverse transcribed, so expressed TCRB transcripts were sequenced. Profiling relied on immunoSEQ multiplex PCR, and the TCRdb table lists in-frame clones only, not all of them. The sample shows 900,000 or so clones, under 20% of them seen only once. With 0 bases removed from V and 10 bases from J, the gap between germline ends came to 10 bases. The length of the CDR3 is 13 residues. Germline V gene sequence: CDR1 SGHAT, CDR2 FQNNGV. Sequenced sample: naive CD4+ T cells from blood. This sequence joins TRBV11-2 and TRBJ2-1; D remains unclear. This TCR derives from a woman between 18 and 29 years old in good health. In nucleotides, the CDR3 is TGTGCCAGCAGCTTAGATGTGGTTGGCGAGCAGTTCTTC. Translated: CASSLDVVGEQFF.